This T cell receptor beta chain derives from a study of beta chain features in type 1 diabetes. General study points: Type 1 diabetes patients showed a moderate but significant shortening of TCRB CDR3s in all four CD4+ subsets.

Sequenced material consisted of expressed TCRB transcripts (all of the isolated RNA was reverse transcribed). Repertoires were generated with immunoSEQ multiplex PCR, while TCRdb's copy carries only in-frame clones and drops some. The table has about 160,000 clones, around 8.3% seen once. Note on this clone: Its specificity is not known.

The germline CDR1 and CDR2 sequences are SQVTM and ANQGSEA. V lost 6 bases and J lost 0, with 7 bases in between. CDR3 size: 12 residues. The chain is built from TRBV29-1 and TRBJ2-3; a weak D match, TRBD1 (5 bases). Sequencing was done on a sample of central memory CD4+ T cells from blood. The source of this sequence is a woman aged 18-29 years with type 1 diabetes. CDR3 residues: CSVYRSTDTQYF. The DNA for the CDR3 is TGCAGCGTATACAGGAGCACAGATACGCAGTATTTT.